This entry features one T cell receptor (beta chain) sequence. This sample is part of a study of OX40 agonist ivuxolimab in advanced cancers. CDR3 length: 13 residues. From germline, CDR1 is SGHTA and CDR2 FQGTGA. Trimming took off 5 bases at V and 7 bases at J, with 12 bases between the two ends. Some clones are missing from TCRdb's copy, which holds only in-frame ones; the method was immunoSEQ multiplex PCR. The sample lists about 21,000 clones, roughly 77% occurring once. The source material was CD4+ or CD8+ T cells sorted from blood, sampled in a trial of the OX40 agonist ivuxolimab. The sequence was obtained from an adult with an advanced solid tumor such as melanoma, head and neck, liver or kidney cancer. The V and J genes are TRBV7-3 and TRBJ2-1, with a tentative D call TRBD2 (6 bases). CDR3 coding DNA: TGTGCCAGCAGCCCCCCTCTAGCGAATGAGCAGTTCTTC. It codes for CASSPPLANEQFF.